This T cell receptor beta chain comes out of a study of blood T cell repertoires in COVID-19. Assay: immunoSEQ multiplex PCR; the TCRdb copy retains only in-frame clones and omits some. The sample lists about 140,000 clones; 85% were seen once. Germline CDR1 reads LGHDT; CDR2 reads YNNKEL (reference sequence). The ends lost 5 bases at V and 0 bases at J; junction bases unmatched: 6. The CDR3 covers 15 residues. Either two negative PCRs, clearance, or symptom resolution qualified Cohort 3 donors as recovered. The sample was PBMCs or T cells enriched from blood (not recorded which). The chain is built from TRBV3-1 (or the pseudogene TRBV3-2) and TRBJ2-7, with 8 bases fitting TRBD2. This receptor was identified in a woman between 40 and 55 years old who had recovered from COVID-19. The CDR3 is CASSAGGDFSYEQYF. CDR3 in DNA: TGTGCCAGCAGCGCCGGGGGGGACTTCTCCTACGAGCAGTACTTC.